These 16 T cell receptor beta chains came from one sample sequenced in a study of T cells in Graves' hyperthyroidism and ophthalmopathy. Amplified TCR beta CDR3 regions derived from RNA transcripts. TCR CDR3 regions were first amplified by RT-PCR with HTBI primers. TCRdb redid the calling of the multiplex PCR reads with MiXCR, one entry per CDR3 protein. Here the sample spans about 600,000 distinct CDR3 sequences, approximately 16% being singletons. Sequencing was performed on blood. The receptors here all came from a woman in her thirties or forties with Graves' ophthalmopathy.

This clonotype was seen ten or more times. The genes are TRBV5-1 and TRBJ1-1; possibly TRBD1 for D (6 bases). Germline CDR1 SGHRS, CDR2 YFSETQ. The CDR3 spans 14 residues. Trimming stripped 6 bases from V and 0 bases from J, with 12 bases between. This CDR3 is CASNLGQMNTEAFF. CDR3 nucleotides: TGCGCCAGCAATTTGGGACAAATGAACACTGAAGCTTTCTTT.

This chain links TRBV12-3 or TRBV12-4 with TRBJ1-2; D gene uncertain. This CDR3 is 14 amino acids long. V lost 3 bases and J lost 0, with 8 bases in between. The CDR3 DNA follows: TGTGCCAGCAGTTTGGCGGGAGCTAACTATGGCTACACCTTC. It codes for CASSLAGANYGYTF.

The V gene is TRBV28, the J gene TRBJ1-2; D remains ambiguous. The germline CDR1 and CDR2 sequences are MDHEN and SYDVKM. The CDR3 is made up of 13 amino acids. Trimming pared 6 bases from V and 5 bases from J, leaving 13 bases between. Written as DNA, the CDR3 is TGTGCCAGCAGCCCACCGGAGCGGTATGGCTACACCTTC. Protein: CASSPPERYGYTF.

CDR3 sequence: CASSKLASGSTEAFF. The CDR3 DNA reads TGTGCCAGCAGTAAGCTGGCGAGTGGCAGCACTGAAGCTTTCTTT. V and J are TRBV2 and TRBJ1-1, with D hard to call. The CDR3 runs to 15 residues. CDR1 is SNHLY and CDR2 is FYNNEI in the germline V gene. The ends were cut back, 5 bases at V and 4 bases at J, with 17 bases in the middle.

This clonotype was seen many times. The chain recombines TRBV11-2 with TRBJ2-7, with 8 positions matching TRBD2. This CDR3 region has 16 residues. Germline assignment: CDR1 SGHAT and CDR2 FQNNGV. J gave up 0 bases and V 0 bases, and 4 bases lay outside the gene matches. In DNA, the CDR3 is TGTGCCAGCAGCTTAGAACTAGCGGTACCCTCCTACGAGCAGTACTTC. Translated: CASSLELAVPSYEQYF.

Many counts were recorded for this clonotype. This chain uses TRBV3-1 with TRBJ1-3, with TRBD1 as a possible D gene (6 bases). The CDR3 sequence is 18 residues long. CDR1 and CDR2 from the germline V gene are LGHDT and YNNKEL (reference sequence). V shed 4 bases and J shed 4 bases, with 23 bases lying between them. In DNA form, the CDR3 reads TGTGCCAGCAGCCCCCTGTCTAGCGGGGGCTTAAAAGGAAACACCATATATTTT. Its protein is CASSPLSSGGLKGNTIYF.

A few counts support this clonotype. This chain connects TRBV11-2 to TRBJ1-5, with D unclear. CDR1 is SGHAT and CDR2 is FQNNGV in the germline V gene. CDR3 length equals 14 residues. The V end was cut by 5 bases, the J end by 4 bases, with 12 bases between. As DNA, the CDR3 is TGTGCCAGCAGCAAAGAGCTGGGGAATCAGCCCCAGCATTTT. Amino acid sequence: CASSKELGNQPQHF.

The chain is built from TRBV12-3 or TRBV12-4 and TRBJ1-5; D may be TRBD1 (6 bases). This CDR3 comprises 14 residues. With 7 bases removed from V and 2 bases from J, the gap between germline ends came to 12 bases. CDR3 DNA: TGTGCCAGCACCTGGGGGACACGCAATCAGCCCCAGCATTTT. This translates into CASTWGTRNQPQHF.

This clonotype was detected many times. V and J are TRBV20-1 and TRBJ2-5; a weak D match, TRBD2 (5 bases). CDR3 length: 13 residues. The germline V and J ends were trimmed by 8 bases and 0 bases, with 13 bases remaining between them. From germline, CDR1 is DFQATT and CDR2 SNEGSKA (reference sequence). This CDR3 reads CSPYKRYQETQYF. The DNA for the CDR3 is TGCAGTCCATATAAGCGGTACCAAGAGACCCAGTACTTC.

This clonotype was picked up many times. V gene TRBV20-1 combines with J gene TRBJ2-1; 15 bases fit TRBD2. CDR1 DFQATT and CDR2 SNEGSKA come from the germline V gene (reference sequence). Germline trimming cut 3 bases from V and 4 bases from J; bases unmatched to any gene: 4. The CDR3 is 16 residues long. The CDR3 bases are TGCAGTGCTAGGGGGACTAGCGGGGGGATATACAATGAGCAGTTCTTC. It specifies CSARGTSGGIYNEQFF.

This clonotype was observed many times. The chain couples TRBV7-2 to TRBJ2-7; the D is unclear. The ends were cut back, 5 bases at V and 7 bases at J, with 18 bases in the middle. This CDR3 region has 14 residues. Germline V lookup: CDR1 SGHTA, CDR2 FQGNSA. In DNA form, the CDR3 reads TGTGCCAGCAGCCTGTTCGCCCTGGGGAATGAGCAGTACTTC. Protein: CASSLFALGNEQYF.

This chain connects TRBV3-1 to TRBJ2-4; D uncertain. The CDR3 totals 15 residues. With 5 bases removed from V and 9 bases from J, the gap between germline ends came to 20 bases. Germline CDR1 and CDR2: LGHDT and YNNKEL (reference sequence). The CDR3 is CASSLYGRTSGIQYF. The CDR3 nucleotides are TGTGCCAGCAGCTTGTACGGCAGGACGTCAGGCATTCAGTACTTC.

The chain uses TRBV6-5 and TRBJ1-6; 7 bases fit TRBD1. Germline V gene sequence: CDR1 MNHEY, CDR2 SVGAGI. Losses at the gene ends were 6 bases for V and 4 bases for J; bases not matched to a gene: 12. The CDR3 contains 17 residues. In nucleotides, the CDR3 is TGTGCCAGCAGGACTCCGAGAGGGGGCAGTTATAATTCACCCCTCCACTTT. This translates into CASRTPRGGSYNSPLHF.

The V call is TRBV30, the J call TRBJ1-4, with D possibly matching TRBD1 (6 bases). The length of the CDR3 is 11 residues. The germline CDR1 and CDR2 sequences are GTSNPN and SVGIG (reference sequence). The V gene lost 7 bases and the J gene lost 7 bases, with 10 bases spanning the gap. The CDR3 DNA follows: TGTGCCTCCGGGGGGCGTGAAAAACTGTTTTTT. Protein: CASGGREKLFF.

This clonotype was detected a few times. The genes are TRBV30 and TRBJ1-2, with D maybe TRBD1 (6 bases). Trimming removed 3 bases at V and 6 bases at J, with 14 bases between. Germline V gene data show CDR1 as GTSNPN and CDR2 as SVGIG (reference sequence). The CDR3 consists of 13 residues. The CDR3 DNA is TGTGCCTGGAGGCAGGGGTACGCCGATGGCTACACCTTC. This gives the protein CAWRQGYADGYTF.

Many counts were recorded for this clonotype. The chain has TRBV20-1 and TRBJ2-1; possible D gene TRBD2, 6 bases. CDR3 length: 15 residues. V lost 5 bases, J lost 0 bases, and 14 bases lay in between. CDR1 and CDR2 (germline): DFQATT, SNEGSKA (reference sequence). CDR3 sequence: CSAVWGLSSYNEQFF. In nucleotides, the CDR3 is TGCAGTGCTGTTTGGGGACTCTCCTCCTACAATGAGCAGTTCTTC.